The 7 T cell receptor beta chains given below trace back to one sample, sequenced in a study of cytomegalovirus exposure and HLA in healthy donors. The PCR employed 60 Vbeta primers together with 13 Jbeta primers. Here immunoSEQ multiplex PCR was the method, and the copy in TCRdb shows in-frame clones only, minus some. The table has about 200,000 clones, under 80% seen once. The sample comprised PBMCs. The receptors were sampled from a girl aged 2 to 9 in good health and CMV-seronegative.

The rearrangement joins TRBV6-6 to TRBJ2-3; a possible D gene is TRBD1 (6 bases). The CDR3 length is 16 residues. V shed 11 bases and J shed 0 bases, with 21 bases lying between them. In germline, CDR1 is MNHNY, CDR2 SVGAGI (reference sequence). The CDR3 DNA reads as TGTGCCGCGAGGCCTAATTCAGGGGTTAGCACAGATACGCAGTATTTT. It is translated as CAARPNSGVSTDTQYF.

This clone was found a few times. The J gene is TRBJ1-6, the V gene TRBV27; D unclear. V lost 2 bases, J lost 7 bases, and 9 bases lay in between. This CDR3 is built from 14 residues. Germline V gene lookup returns CDR1 MNHEY and CDR2 SMNVEV (reference sequence). The CDR3 loop reads CASSLRQRNSPLHF. CDR3 coding DNA: TGTGCCAGCAGTTTACGGCAGCGAAATTCACCCCTCCACTTT.

This clone was seen a single time. The J gene is TRBJ2-2, the V gene TRBV18; unclear D gene. This CDR3 spans 14 amino acids. The V end was cut by 6 bases, the J end by 1 base, with 9 bases between. Germline CDR1 and CDR2: KGHSH and LQKENI. CDR3 region: CASSPGRNTGELFF. The CDR3 nucleotides read TGTGCCAGCTCGCCGGGTAGGAACACCGGGGAGCTGTTTTTT. The whole variable domain, remainder taken from reference TRBV18 and TRBJ2-2, is NAGVMQNPRHLVRRRGQEARLRCSPMKGHSHVYWYRQLPEEGLKFMVYLQKENIIDESGMPKERFSAEFPKEGPSILRIQQVVRGDSAAYFCASSPGRNTGELFFGEGSRLTVL.

CDR3 sequence (DNA): TGTGCCAGTAGTGTAGGATTCCCTAGCGGGGGGGGCACAGATACGCAGTATTTT. It codes for CASSVGFPSGGGTDTQYF. The chain uses TRBV19 and TRBJ2-3; TRBD2 matches 12 bases. V shed 5 bases, J shed 1 base, and the junction held 10 bases outside the gene matches. Germline V gene lookup returns CDR1 LNHDA and CDR2 SQIVND (reference sequence). The CDR3 has 18 amino acids.

The chain links TRBV19 to TRBJ1-2, with D possibly matching TRBD1 (5 bases). From germline, CDR1 is LNHDA and CDR2 SQIVND (reference sequence). The CDR3 covers 14 residues. Trimming took 5 bases from V and 8 from J, leaving 18 bases between them. CDR3 coding DNA: TGTGCCAGTAGTCGCGGGGGTTCGGGTCGGGGCTACACCTTC. It translates to CASSRGGSGRGYTF.

DNA for the CDR3: TGTGCCAGCAGCTCGACAGCGGGAGGGGGTGAGCAGTTCTTC. It codes for CASSSTAGGGEQFF. This chain links TRBV5-4 with TRBJ2-1, with 10 bases that match TRBD2. This CDR3 contains 14 residues. CDR1 and CDR2 from the germline V gene are SGHNT and YYREEE (reference sequence). Trimming took 3 bases from V and 9 from J; bases not matched to a gene: 6.

The chain joins TRBV19 to TRBJ2-2, with 11 bases lining up with TRBD2. The germline gives CDR1 LNHDA, CDR2 SQIVND (reference sequence). V dropped 7 bases and J dropped 0; count of bases not matched to a gene: 10. The CDR3 totals 18 residues. The CDR3 loop is CASMPSGRPYTNTGELFF. CDR3 nucleotide sequence: TGTGCCAGTATGCCTAGCGGGAGGCCCTACACGAACACCGGGGAGCTGTTTTTT.